The present T cell receptor (beta chain) was sequenced within a study of regulatory and conventional T cells in breast cancer (dated by TCRdb to between 2015 and 2017). On this clonotype: Its target antigen remains unknown. Nothing much larger sits one base from this clone, and base qualities are not available.

The cysteine opens and the phenylalanine closes a CDR3 of 13 amino acids. Only CDR3 DNA remains: 39 bases, in frame from the first base. Relative to germline, V is 4 bases shorter and J is 4 bases shorter, with 9 bases between their ends. CDR1 and CDR2 are drawn from the germline V gene: SGHRS, YFSETQ. Libraries were prepared through PCR. Sequencing relied on an Illumina MiSeq. The public reads were reanalyzed by TCRdb: fastp trimming at Q25, MiXCR alignment, in-frame beta chains only. Rows are combined by CDR3 protein, so each entry shows the most common genes and DNA. Within this sample are roughly 16,000 distinct CDR3 sequences, with 25% to 40% of them counted one time only. Less than 2% of the sample is held by the ten biggest clonotypes.

The chain couples TRBV5-1 to TRBJ2-1, with the D gene not clear enough to name. Sequenced sample: conventional T cells from blood. This clonotype was sampled from a female donor in good health. The CDR3 protein sequence reads: CASSLDGYNEQFF. The nucleotide sequence reads TGCGCCAGCAGCCTTGACGGATACAATGAGCAGTTCTTC.